The clone carrying this TCR beta chain was counted a few times. This specimen comes from a study of beta chain features in type 1 diabetes. With 0 bases removed from V and 6 bases from J, the gap between germline ends came to 15 bases. Germline V gives CDR1 LGHNA, CDR2 YSLEER. This CDR3 spans 16 amino acids. The entirety of the isolated RNA underwent reverse transcription, so expressed TCRB transcripts were sequenced. The data were produced by immunoSEQ multiplex PCR, yet TCRdb's version contains in-frame clones alone and is incomplete. The sample records about 110,000 clones, about two fifths being singletons.

This TCR was recovered from a young woman in good health. The rearrangement links TRBV4-3 to TRBJ2-4; maybe TRBD1 (5 bases). Sequenced: stem cell memory CD4+ T cells from blood. In DNA form, the CDR3 reads TGCGCCAGCAGCCAAGAAGCCCTAGGGGTGGGAAACATTCAGTACTTC. Its translation: CASSQEALGVGNIQYF.